Listed below are T cell receptor beta chains from one sample, sequenced in a study of blood T cell repertoires in COVID-19. Data came from immunoSEQ multiplex PCR; TCRdb stores just in-frame clones and leaves some out. The data contain 250,000 to 350,000 clones, more than 75% of them singletons. Sequencing was done on a sample of PBMCs or T cells enriched from blood (not recorded which). The receptors stem from a woman younger than 35 who had recovered from COVID-19. Each CDR3 is given with its conserved first and last residue.

>TRBV10-3
CAISESRGSGELFF
>TRBV4-2
CASSRSLAGGLGGYTF
>TRBV14
CASSQASPLGETQYF
>TRBV5-1
CASSLDGSFYGYTF
>TRBV29-1
CSVQNTEAFF
>TRBV6-5
CASRPGQGTEAFF
>TRBV24-1
CATSDASGAQFF
>TRBV11-3
CASSLDGMNSGANVLTF
>TRBV7-8
CASSRGQGAYEQYF
>TRBV3-1/TRBV3-2
CASSQAGDTQYF
>TRBV5-1
CASSRRTGASTNEKLFF
>TRBV5-1
CASSSAGLDYGYTF
>TRBV7-9
CASSLEGVIF
>TRBV18
CASSPRSYGYTF
>TRBV28
CASNSYRGEKLFF
>TRBV20-1
CSASAGRGSEQYF
>TRBV7-2
CASSSGTGGINQPQHF
>TRBV30
CAREWRRFTGELFF
>TRBV2
CASRDSLLFF
>TRBV5-1
CASSWTSGNTGELFF
>TRBV28
CASSSRGQGARGYTF
>TRBV10-3
CAISEKDRVSGNTIYF
>TRBV5-6
CASSRIAGETQYF
>TRBV18
CASSPTIVADTQYF
>TRBV5-5
CASSPHGGSSADTQYF
>TRBV24-1
CATSGISGTSGNEQFF
>TRBV18
CASSPGQGRTEAFF
>TRBV14
CASSQDHRRRGPETQYF
>TRBV14
CASSQGQGRDTGELFF
>TRBV3-1/TRBV3-2
CASSQGPGDYGYTF
>TRBV7-9
CASSLVGAGDLPYEQYF
>TRBV19
CASSIGAGGLAQTQYF
>TRBV7-2
CASRRTSGTSSYEQYF
>TRBV2
CASRNRPNTDTQYF
>TRBV5-5
CASSLEGEGEKLFF
>TRBV6-5
CASSYSKGAYGYTF
>TRBV29-1
CSVEWAEVNYGYTF
>TRBV11-1
CASSPWRGSSYEQYF
>TRBV5-1
CASSLVGANYGYTF
>TRBV30
CAWSASGLGGPEAFF
>TRBV5-1
CASSLRTGTGELFF
>TRBV9
CASSAWASTYEQYF
>TRBV5-1
CASSPGRGNEKLFF
>TRBV2
CASIRQGSEDTDTQYF
>TRBV28
CASVSLYNEQFF
>TRBV19
CASSGARTDTQYIKRQYF
>TRBV5-1
CASSLAGNDNSPLHF
>TRBV12-3/TRBV12-4
CASSLRDSYGYTF